One sample yielded the 9 T cell receptor beta chains listed below, sequenced in a study of post-analysis software for immune sequencing data. Broader study findings: Roughly five TRBV segments were significantly more frequent in patients than in controls. TRBV5-6, TRBV5-1 and TRBV20-1 were among these segments.

These TCRs are of unknown antigen specificity. Unique molecular identifiers were built into the TCR beta cDNA libraries. TCRdb used MiXCR to reprocess the PCR reads, holding one entry per CDR3 protein. The repertoire has 740,000 or so distinct CDR3 sequences, around 50% of them found once; the top ten carry about 4.5%. Material: blood. These receptors originate from a girl aged 5 to 17 with multiple sclerosis.

The chain has TRBV20-1 and TRBJ1-1, with D possibly matching TRBD1 (5 bases). Germline CDR1 reads DFQATT; CDR2 reads SNEGSKA (reference sequence). The V and J ends lost 3 bases and 4 bases respectively, with 15 bases between them. The CDR3 extends over 14 amino acids. CDR3 in amino acids: CSASAGSLSTEAFF. CDR3 DNA sequence: TGCAGTGCTAGTGCAGGGTCTTTGAGCACTGAAGCTTTCTTT.

V and J are TRBV3-1 and TRBJ2-5; TRBD2 is a possible D gene (6 bases). With the DNA end fitting TRBJ2-7 better, the J assignment may be wrong. The CDR3 has 14 amino acids. Germline V gene data show CDR1 as LGHDT and CDR2 as YNNKEL (reference sequence). The DNA for the CDR3 is TGTGCCAGCAGCCACGGGACTTCTAACTACGAGCAGTACTTC. It specifies CASSHGTSNYEQYF.

The sample holds a few counts of this clonotype. The chain employs TRBV7-9 and TRBJ2-4; D unresolved. Germline CDR1 reads SEHNR; CDR2 reads FQNEAQ (reference sequence). V lost 4 bases and J 2 bases, leaving 15 bases between the germline ends. The CDR3 totals 16 residues. The CDR3 DNA is TGTGCCAGCAGCTCTCCGACTTCTCCAACCAAAAACATTCAGTACTTC. It yields the protein CASSSPTSPTKNIQYF. Full variable domain (missing parts from reference TRBV7-9 and TRBJ2-4): DTGVSQNPRHKITKRGQNVTFRCDPISEHNRLYWYRQTLGQGPEFLTYFQNEAQLEKSRLLSDRFSAERPKGSFSTLEIQRTEQGDSAMYLCASSSPTSPTKNIQYFGAGTRLSVL.

The chain couples TRBV29-1 to TRBJ1-2; TRBD1 matches at 11 bases. The germline gives CDR1 SQVTM, CDR2 ANQGSEA. Trimming at V came to 6 bases and at J to 3 bases, leaving 6 bases not matched to a gene. The CDR3 contains 14 residues. The CDR3 DNA reads TGCAGCGTCGGACAGGGGGCTTATGACTATGGCTACACCTTC. Encoded protein: CSVGQGAYDYGYTF. Variable domain in full (rest from reference TRBV29-1 and TRBJ1-2): SAVISQKPSRDICQRGTSLTIQCQVDSQVTMMFWYRQQPGQSLTLIATANQGSEATYESGFVIDKFPISRPNLTFSTLTVSNMSPEDSSIYLCSVGQGAYDYGYTFGSGTRLTVV.

CDR3 coding DNA: TGTGCCAGCAGACGGGGGAGTTACTACGAGCAGTACTTC. Its protein product is CASRRGSYYEQYF. The rearrangement joins TRBV25-1 to TRBJ2-7; TRBD2 might be the D (6 bases). The CDR3 contains 13 residues. V was trimmed by 6 bases and J by 3 bases, leaving 12 bases between them. Germline V gives CDR1 MGHDK, CDR2 SYGVNS.

The table lists this clonotype with a few counts. The CDR3 region is CASSQGGLGRYEQYF. Written as DNA, the CDR3 is TGTGCCAGCAGCCAAGGGGGGCTAGGGCGCTACGAGCAGTACTTC. The J gene is TRBJ2-7, the V gene TRBV4-2, with D possibly TRBD1 on 6 matching bases. The V end was cut by 1 base, the J end by 3 bases, with 13 bases between. The CDR3 contains 15 residues. Looked up from germline, CDR1 is LGHNA and CDR2 is YNFKEQ.

The chain combines TRBV20-1 with TRBJ2-1; maybe TRBD2 (7 bases). V lost 5 bases to trimming and J lost 3 bases, with 20 bases between them. CDR1 and CDR2 (germline): DFQATT, SNEGSKA (reference sequence). This CDR3 has 16 residues. The CDR3, as DNA: TGCAGTGCTGGCCCTGGGGGGGCTAGCGGCTACAATGAGCAGTTCTTC. It specifies CSAGPGGASGYNEQFF.

The CDR3 coding sequence is TGCAGTGCTAGAGGGGGGCTGGGCAATCAGCCCCAGCATTTT. Amino acids: CSARGGLGNQPQHF. The V and J genes are TRBV20-1 and TRBJ1-5, with D possibly TRBD1 on 6 matching bases. This CDR3 has 14 amino acids. Trimming stripped 1 base from V and 2 bases from J, with 9 bases between. From germline, CDR1 is DFQATT and CDR2 SNEGSKA (reference sequence).

The J gene is TRBJ2-1, the V gene TRBV29-1; 9 bases agree with TRBD2. Germline values: CDR1 SQVTM, CDR2 ANQGSEA. CDR3 size: 14 residues. V gave up 6 bases and J gave up 4 bases; unmatched junction bases: 7. The chain's CDR3 is CSVGSGSGYNEQFF. CDR3 in DNA: TGCAGCGTCGGTAGCGGGAGTGGGTACAATGAGCAGTTCTTC.